This T cell receptor (beta chain) originates from a study of T cell responses to AZD1222 COVID-19 vaccine. General study findings and limits: Variant regions that are unmutated are reportedly the target of nearly half of spike-specific TCRs.

Generated by immunoSEQ multiplex PCR, the TCRdb table keeps only in-frame clones and is missing some. The sample holds 86,000 or so clones, around 90% seen once. About this clone: Its antigen is not known.

After removal of 4 bases from V and 7 bases from J, the junction contained 8 bases not matched to a gene. From germline, CDR1 is SGHRS and CDR2 YFSETQ. The CDR3 is made up of 16 amino acids. The chain is built from TRBV5-1 and TRBJ2-2; 12 nucleotides agree with TRBD2. The source was peripheral blood, collected on day 0 of AZD1222 vaccination. The TCR was taken from an adult in good health. The CDR3 coding sequence is TGCGCCAGCAGCCTAGCGGGGGGGCTGGAGTTCGGGGAGCTGTTTTTT. Its translation: CASSLAGGLEFGELFF.